This T cell receptor beta chain was captured in a study of human T cells and chemical hapten exposure. Study observations and caveats: Expanded TCRs grouped into significantly more large CDR3 similarity clusters than controls produced. Expanded TCR counts at PT1 were positively correlated with the patch test score.

Time point defined: patch test 3, about 24 weeks after DPC sensitization. As to treatment: therapeutic diphenylcyclopropenone sensitization with weekly scalp DPC. This clonotype showed up just a few times. As yet, its antigen is unknown. CDR3 length: 14 amino acids. In germline, CDR1 is MNHEY, CDR2 SMNVEV (reference sequence). V was pared by 0 bases and J by 0 bases, with 6 bases between. Separate cDNA molecules received unique molecular identifiers, which the library attached to them. TCRdb redid the calling of the RACE reads with MiXCR, one entry per CDR3 protein. The data contain more than 100,000 distinct CDR3 sequences, around 11% of them singletons.

This rearrangement joins TRBV27 to TRBJ2-7, with no clear D. The TCR comes from a woman aged 45-60 years with alopecia areata. Some clones in this sample may be carry-over from other donors' samples. Specimen: whole blood, collected in connection with sensitization to the hapten diphenylcyclopropenone (DPC). The CDR3 DNA reads TGTGCCAGCAGTTTATCCCAACCCTCCTACGAGCAGTACTTC. Protein product: CASSLSQPSYEQYF.